Below are 25 T cell receptor beta chains sequenced from a single sample in a study of blood T cells in healthy people across ages. Next came a second PCR, run for about 7 to 12 cycles, which used a sample-barcoded 5' primer along with a J-beta primer mix. TCRdb re-called the 5' RACE reads through MiXCR, storing one row per CDR3 protein. Of hundreds of thousands of distinct CDR3 sequences in the sample, roughly half were seen once. The specimen was blood. The receptors originated from a woman over 75 in good health.

This clonotype was found many times. V and J are TRBV29-1 and TRBJ2-3; D is undetermined. CDR1 SQVTM and CDR2 ANQGSEA come from the germline V gene. V dropped 2 bases and J dropped 2 bases, with 8 bases sitting between them. The CDR3 has 13 amino acids. CDR3 amino acids: CSVESDHTDTQYF. CDR3 coding DNA: TGCAGCGTTGAATCAGACCACACAGATACGCAGTATTTT.

This clonotype was seen at least ten times. This rearrangement joins TRBV19 to TRBJ2-1; 8 positions match TRBD1. J was trimmed by 7 bases and V by 5 bases; bases with no gene match: 7. Per germline, CDR1 LNHDA and CDR2 SQIVND (reference sequence). The CDR3 totals 14 residues. The CDR3: CASSVGQAFNEQFF. The CDR3 nucleotides are TGTGCCAGTAGTGTGGGACAGGCCTTTAATGAGCAGTTCTTC.

On this clonotype itself: This may be a read error, as it is one base from a much larger clone. The chain carries TRBV4-2 and TRBJ2-5, with TRBD2 as a possible D gene (7 bases). V was pared by 2 bases and J by 11 bases, with 18 bases between. This CDR3 spans 14 amino acids. Germline lookup yields CDR1 LGHNA and CDR2 YNFKEQ. The CDR3 sequence is CASSQRRGGNEQYF. The CDR3 DNA reads TGTGCCAGCAGCCAAAGGAGGGGGGGGAATGAGCAGTACTTC.

V is TRBV5-5 and J is TRBJ1-1, with D hard to call. Germline CDR1 is SGHKS and CDR2 is YYEKEE (reference sequence). The length of the CDR3 is 14 residues. V lost 5 bases, J lost 4 bases, and 15 bases lay in between. CDR3 nucleotides: TGTGCCAGCAGTCCCAAGCCATGGGGCACTGAAGCTTTCTTT. It translates to CASSPKPWGTEAFF.

Remarks on this clonotype: Compared with germline, one end of the junction differs, possibly owing to a read error. The CDR3 coding sequence is TGTGCCAACAGCTTGGGACCGAAAGAGACCCAGTACTTC. Translating gives CANSLGPKETQYF. This chain joins TRBV5-6 and TRBJ2-5; D may be TRBD1 or TRBD2 (5 bases each). Germline loops: CDR1 SGHDT, CDR2 YYEEEE. The CDR3 totals 13 residues.

This clonotype was counted ten times or more. The V call is TRBV9, the J call TRBJ2-3; D gene ambiguous. Germline assignment: CDR1 SGDLS and CDR2 YYNGEE. V dropped 0 bases and J dropped 1 base, with 6 bases sitting between them. CDR3 length: 14 amino acids. The CDR3 region has the DNA TGTGCCAGCAGCGTAGTGGATGGCACAGATACGCAGTATTTT. It codes for CASSVVDGTDTQYF.

This rearrangement joins TRBV6-2 or TRBV6-3 to TRBJ2-7, with D hard to call. The V gene's germline CDR1 is MNHEY and CDR2 SVGEGT. The CDR3 contains 12 residues. V gave up 2 bases and J gave up 7 bases, with 9 bases separating them. CDR3 bases: TGTGCCAGCAGTTACAAAACGCGGGAGCAGTACTTC. The encoded protein is CASSYKTREQYF.

This clonotype has only one observation. A much larger clonotype is one base distant, so this may be a read error. The V gene is TRBV24-1, the J gene TRBJ2-1, with D possibly being TRBD1 (6 bases). CDR3 size: 14 residues. The germline V gene encodes CDR1 KGHDR and CDR2 SFDVKD. In DNA form, the CDR3 reads TGTGCCACCAGTGATTTTCGCAGGGGTAATGAGCTGTTCTTC. This gives the protein CATSDFRRGNELFF.

J is TRBJ1-1 and V is TRBV2; D gene ambiguous. CDR1 is SNHLY, CDR2 FYNNEI, per germline. V lost 5 bases to trimming and J lost 3 bases, with 13 bases between them. The CDR3 covers 14 residues. CDR3 sequence (DNA): TGTGCCAGCAGTACGACTGCGGAAGACACTGAAGCTTTCTTT. Amino acids: CASSTTAEDTEAFF.

The V and J genes are TRBV21-1 and TRBJ2-2. TRBV21-1 is designated a pseudogene. The CDR3 length is 15 residues. The CDR3 here is CASSKGQLNTGELFF. DNA for the CDR3: TGTGCCAGCAGCAAAGGACAACTGAACACCGGGGAGCTGTTTTTT.

The rearrangement uses TRBV6-6 and TRBJ2-1; unclear D gene. V was trimmed by 6 bases and J by 10 bases, leaving 19 bases between them. CDR1 and CDR2 (germline): MNHNY, SVGAGI (reference sequence). The CDR3 is 14 amino acids. In nucleotides, the CDR3 is TGTGCCAGCAGGTCCCTACTTGCCCTGTGGGAGCAGTTCTTC. Encoded protein: CASRSLLALWEQFF.

V gene TRBV28 combines with J gene TRBJ1-4, with D uncertain. CDR1 MDHEN and CDR2 SYDVKM come from the germline V gene. The CDR3 is made up of 12 amino acids. Trimming stripped 11 bases from V and 3 bases from J, with 10 bases between. In nucleotides, the CDR3 is TGTGCCCTGCGGGGATCTAATGAAAAACTGTTTTTT. It codes for CALRGSNEKLFF.

This clonotype was seen more than once but under ten times. Being one base from a much bigger clone, this may be a read error. V is TRBV29-1 and J is TRBJ2-3; D not certain. The CDR3 runs to 12 residues. Germline CDR1 and CDR2: SQVTM and ANQGSEA. V was cut by 8 bases and J by 3 bases, with 12 bases left in between. CDR3 DNA: TGCAGCTATTGTAGTGGAACAGATACGCAGTATTTT. Encoded protein: CSYCSGTDTQYF.

The chain carries TRBV12-3 or TRBV12-4 and TRBJ2-7; the D call may be TRBD1 or TRBD2 (6 bases each). The V gene lost 1 base and the J gene lost 4 bases, with 8 bases spanning the gap. The CDR3 runs to 13 residues. The CDR3 loop reads CASSLEGGYEQYF. The CDR3 DNA sequence: TGTGCCAGCAGTTTAGAGGGGGGTTACGAGCAGTACTTC.

The chain couples TRBV7-9 to TRBJ2-7, with D perhaps TRBD1 or TRBD2 (5 bases each). The J call is doubtful: the DNA matches TRBJ2-4 better. There are 17 residues in the CDR3. Germline loops: CDR1 SEHNR, CDR2 FQNEAQ (reference sequence). DNA of the CDR3: TGTGCCAGCAGCCCCCCCATCGCGACAGTGAGGGGAAACATTCAGTACTTC. Protein: CASSPPIATVRGNIQYF.

Remarks on this clonotype: A clone one base away is much larger, so this may be a read error. V is TRBV20-1 and J is TRBJ1-2, with a possible D match to TRBD1 (6 bases). There are 13 residues in the CDR3. Germline V CDR1 and CDR2: DFQATT, SNEGSKA (reference sequence). CDR3 bases: TGCAATGCTATTCGGACAGAGATCTATGGCTACACCTTC. Translating it yields CNAIRTEIYGYTF.

This clonotype has at least ten counts. Here the CDR3 DNA reads TGTGCCAGCAGTGACGGGCCGTTCAATGGCTACACCTTC. Its translation: CASSDGPFNGYTF. This chain joins TRBV6-5 and TRBJ1-2; D gene uncertain. Germline assignment: CDR1 MNHEY and CDR2 SVGAGI. The length of the CDR3 is 13 residues. V dropped 5 bases and J dropped 6 bases, with 13 bases sitting between them.

The rearrangement joins TRBV20-1 to TRBJ2-1; D remains ambiguous. V gave up 6 bases and J gave up 2 bases, with 14 bases separating them. The CDR3 spans 14 residues. The germline V gene encodes CDR1 DFQATT and CDR2 SNEGSKA (reference sequence). The CDR3 DNA reads as TGCAGTGCAGAGCTTGAGCCCCCCTACAATGAGCAGTTCTTC. Amino acid sequence: CSAELEPPYNEQFF.

This clonotype was counted between two and nine times. The chain recombines TRBV4-2 with TRBJ2-3; tentative D call: TRBD2 (5 bases). The CDR3 sequence is 16 residues long. With 1 base removed from V and 1 base from J, the gap between germline ends came to 12 bases. The germline CDR1 and CDR2 sequences are LGHNA and YNFKEQ. The CDR3 bases are TGTGCCAGCAGCCAAGTAGATCGGGAAGGCACAGATACGCAGTATTTT. It is translated as CASSQVDREGTDTQYF.

Comment on this clonotype: Relative to the germline gene, one junction end is altered; a read error may explain this. The chain combines TRBV3-1 with TRBJ1-6, with D unresolved. CDR1 is LGHDT, CDR2 YNNKEL, per germline (reference sequence). The CDR3 extends over 14 amino acids. CDR3 in DNA: TGTGCCGGCAGCCAAGTGGTAATGGGCTCACCCCTCCACTTT. Protein sequence: CAGSQVVMGSPLHF. Together with reference TRBV3-1 and TRBJ1-6, the CDR3 gives the full variable domain: DTAVSQTPKYLVTQMGNDKSIKCEQNLGHDTMYWYKQDSKKFLKIMFSYNNKELIINETVPNRFSPKSPDKAHLNLHINSLELGDSAVYFCAGSQVVMGSPLHFGNGTRLTVT.

The chain carries TRBV12-3 or TRBV12-4 and TRBJ2-2, with 7 positions matching TRBD1. The CDR3 has 16 residues. Trimming took 7 bases from V and 3 from J; bases not matched to a gene: 11. The CDR3 region is CASIPGGQRYTGELFF. The CDR3 DNA reads as TGTGCCAGCATCCCAGGGGGACAGAGATACACCGGGGAGCTGTTTTTT.

The chain joins TRBV5-1 to TRBJ2-3, with D perhaps given as TRBD1 or TRBD2 (5 bases each). The germline V and J ends were trimmed by 0 bases and 0 bases, with 11 bases remaining between them. Germline V gives CDR1 SGHRS, CDR2 YFSETQ. The CDR3 sequence is 16 residues long. For the CDR3, the DNA is TGCGCCAGCAGCTTGGGGGGGACCACTAGCACAGATACGCAGTATTTT. As protein: CASSLGGTTSTDTQYF.

CDR3 residues: CATSSRGPEDEQYF. The CDR3 coding sequence is TGTGCCACCAGCTCCCGGGGCCCGGAAGACGAGCAGTACTTC. The chain uses TRBV24-1 and TRBJ2-7; D may be TRBD1 or TRBD2 (5 bases each). The V gene's germline CDR1 is KGHDR and CDR2 SFDVKD. V lost 7 bases and J lost 5, with 17 bases in between. This CDR3 is 14 amino acids long.

V usage is TRBV5-5 and J usage is TRBJ2-3; no clear D gene. Germline loops: CDR1 SGHKS, CDR2 YYEKEE (reference sequence). CDR3 length equals 14 residues. Between the trimmed V and J ends, which lost 3 bases and 1 base, there was a span of 9 bases. CDR3 DNA sequence: TGTGCCAGCAGCTGGGCTGGCCGCACAGATACGCAGTATTTT. This gives the protein CASSWAGRTDTQYF. The variable domain in full, completed from reference TRBV5-5 and TRBJ2-3, reads DAGVTQSPTHLIKTRGQQVTLRCSPISGHKSVSWYQQVLGQGPQFIFQYYEKEERGRGNFPDRFSARQFPNYSSELNVNALLLGDSALYLCASSWAGRTDTQYFGPGTRLTVL.

The V gene is TRBV25-1, the J gene TRBJ2-7; D is uncertain. Trimming took off 3 bases at V and 5 bases at J, with 11 bases between the two ends. This CDR3 spans 13 amino acids. Germline-derived CDR1 and CDR2 are MGHDK and SYGVNS. The CDR3 DNA reads as TGTGCCAGCAGTGACGCTCGCGTGGACGAGCAGTACTTC. This gives the protein CASSDARVDEQYF.